These 27 T cell receptor beta chains were all obtained from the same sample, sequenced in a study of blood T cell repertoires in COVID-19. The data were produced by immunoSEQ multiplex PCR, yet TCRdb's version contains in-frame clones alone and is incomplete. The sample carries about 84,000 clones, around 88% recorded once. Material: peripheral blood. The source of these receptors is an elderly man with active or convalescent COVID-19.

V is TRBV3-1 (or the pseudogene TRBV3-2) and J is TRBJ2-7; D unclear. V was clipped by 0 bases and J by 1 base, with 10 bases between them. The CDR3 length is 15 residues. From germline, CDR1 is LGHDT and CDR2 YNNKEL (reference sequence). The CDR3 reads CASSQDVAESYEQYF. CDR3 nucleotide sequence: TGTGCCAGCAGCCAAGATGTGGCGGAATCCTACGAGCAGTACTTC.

The rearrangement joins TRBV7-2 to TRBJ2-2, with D possibly matching TRBD2 (6 bases). The CDR3 has 16 residues. Germline-derived CDR1 and CDR2 are SGHTA and FQGNSA. V lost 6 bases and J 0 bases, leaving 14 bases between the germline ends. The CDR3, as DNA: TGTGCCAGCAGTAAGAGAGGGGACTCGAACACCGGGGAGCTGTTTTTT. As protein: CASSKRGDSNTGELFF.

The rearrangement uses TRBV5-5 and TRBJ2-3; D perhaps matches TRBD2 (6 bases). V was clipped by 5 bases and J by 1 base, with 23 bases between them. CDR3 size: 18 residues. CDR1 is SGHKS, CDR2 YYEKEE, per germline (reference sequence). The CDR3 nucleotides are TGTGCCAGCAGGCGTAGCAGGAGGGCCTTGGATGGCACAGATACGCAGTATTTT. This translates into CASRRSRRALDGTDTQYF.

DNA of the CDR3: TGTGCCAGCAGCTTGGGACCCGGGACAGGGTATCGAGCACTCCAGTTCTTC. Its protein product is CASSLGPGTGYRALQFF. The chain recombines TRBV7-2 with TRBJ2-1; 9 bases align to TRBD1. CDR1 SGHTA and CDR2 FQGNSA come from the germline V gene. CDR3 size: 17 residues. V was pared by 3 bases and J by 13 bases, with 19 bases of the junction left unmatched.

The chain is built from TRBV28 and TRBJ1-5; 8 bases fit TRBD1. The CDR3 spans 13 residues. The germline V gene encodes CDR1 MDHEN and CDR2 SYDVKM. The ends lost 4 bases at V and 11 bases at J; junction bases unmatched: 7. The CDR3 nucleotides are TGTGCCAGCAGTTCAGGGGGCCCCACGACCCAGCATTTT. Translating it yields CASSSGGPTTQHF.

The J gene is TRBJ2-7, the V gene TRBV11-2, with 9 bases matching TRBD1. J lost 4 bases, V lost 1 base, and 5 bases had no gene match. Germline assignment: CDR1 SGHAT and CDR2 FQNNGV. The length of the CDR3 is 15 residues. The CDR3 spells CASSLVGTGYYEQYF. In DNA form, the CDR3 reads TGTGCCAGCAGCTTAGTAGGGACAGGGTATTACGAGCAGTACTTC.

Worth noting for this clone: The same CDR3 is also encoded by other DNA sequences in this sample. The chain carries TRBV9 and TRBJ2-7; 8 nucleotides match TRBD2. The junction had 6 bases not matched to a gene; V was cut back by 0 bases and J by 4 bases. Germline-derived CDR1 and CDR2 are SGDLS and YYNGEE. CDR3 size: 15 residues. The CDR3 is CASSVDLAGPYEQYF. CDR3 in DNA: TGTGCCAGCAGCGTAGATCTAGCGGGTCCTTACGAGCAGTACTTC.

The chain links TRBV28 to TRBJ2-7; a weak D match, TRBD2 (5 bases). CDR1 and CDR2 from the germline V gene are MDHEN and SYDVKM. CDR3 length: 14 residues. Trimming shortened V by 3 bases and J by 4 bases, and 13 bases separated the two germline ends. The CDR3 here is CASSLRLIWYEQYF. The CDR3, as DNA: TGTGCCAGCAGTTTGAGACTAATTTGGTACGAGCAGTACTTC.

This clone was counted a single time. CDR3 sequence: CASSLGGTGELFF. The CDR3 DNA follows: TGTGCCAGCAGTTTAGGAGGAACCGGGGAGCTGTTTTTT. The chain employs TRBV27 and TRBJ2-2; maybe TRBD2 (5 bases). The CDR3 sequence is 13 residues long. Germline V CDR1 and CDR2: MNHEY, SMNVEV (reference sequence). V was cut by 2 bases and J by 5 bases, with 6 bases left in between.

The chain recombines TRBV2 with TRBJ2-5, with D perhaps TRBD2 (5 bases). Trimming shortened V by 7 bases and J by 3 bases, and 12 bases separated the two germline ends. CDR1 is SNHLY and CDR2 is FYNNEI in the germline V gene. The length of the CDR3 is 13 residues. Here the CDR3 reads CASTLYGKETQYF. The CDR3 coding sequence is TGTGCCAGCACCCTTTACGGGAAAGAGACCCAGTACTTC.

The chain joins TRBV5-1 to TRBJ2-1, with TRBD2 identical over 8 bases. Germline assignment: CDR1 SGHRS and CDR2 YFSETQ. The J segment lost 5 bases and the V segment lost 7 bases, leaving 11 bases of the junction unmatched. The CDR3 length is 15 residues. CDR3 protein: CASRSVAGINNEQFF. The DNA for the CDR3 is TGCGCCAGCCGTTCGGTAGCGGGGATAAACAATGAGCAGTTCTTC.

V usage is TRBV28 and J usage is TRBJ1-1; tentative D call: TRBD1 (5 bases). The V gene lost 7 bases and the J gene lost 4 bases, with 16 bases spanning the gap. The CDR3 consists of 14 residues. Germline V lookup: CDR1 MDHEN, CDR2 SYDVKM. The CDR3 DNA reads TGTGCCAGCACCGTTGGGGGGGAGGCCACTGAAGCTTTCTTT. This sequence encodes CASTVGGEATEAFF.

The V call is TRBV7-2, the J call TRBJ2-3, with a possible D match to TRBD1 (5 bases). Trimming shortened V by 1 base and J by 4 bases, and 15 bases separated the two germline ends. Germline assignment: CDR1 SGHTA and CDR2 FQGNSA. The CDR3 extends over 16 amino acids. The CDR3, as DNA: TGTGCCAGCAGCTTAGGACAGCTCAGGAGTGCAGATACGCAGTATTTT. Translating it yields CASSLGQLRSADTQYF.

This clone occurred a few times. The rearrangement joins TRBV13 to TRBJ2-1, with 14 positions matching TRBD2. V was clipped by 8 bases and J by 5 bases; unmatched bases: 11. The CDR3 totals 17 residues. In germline, CDR1 is PRHDT, CDR2 FYEKMQ (reference sequence). CDR3 sequence (DNA): TGTGCCAGCCAAGGGGGACTAGCGGGAGCCCTTAACAATGAGCAGTTCTTC. Its translation: CASQGGLAGALNNEQFF.

The V and J genes are TRBV24-1 and TRBJ2-1; 10 bases are shared with TRBD1. Losses at the gene ends were 3 bases for V and 7 bases for J; bases not matched to a gene: 5. Germline CDR1 reads KGHDR; CDR2 reads SFDVKD. There are 15 residues in the CDR3. The CDR3 loop reads CATSDPTGGGNEQFF. Written as DNA, the CDR3 is TGTGCCACCAGTGATCCGACAGGGGGCGGGAATGAGCAGTTCTTC.

J is TRBJ1-2 and V is TRBV7-9; 7 nucleotides agree with TRBD1. Germline CDR1 SEHNR, CDR2 FQNEAQ (reference sequence). This CDR3 is 14 amino acids long. The V and J ends lost 3 bases and 3 bases, in that order; junction bases with no gene match: 4. The DNA of the CDR3 is TGTGCCAGCAGCTTCTCGACAGGGTACTATGGCTACACCTTC. It yields the protein CASSFSTGYYGYTF.

The chain uses TRBV19 and TRBJ2-1; D is undetermined. The ends were cut back, 3 bases at V and 0 bases at J, with 9 bases in the middle. Germline V gene data show CDR1 as LNHDA and CDR2 as SQIVND (reference sequence). The CDR3 sequence is 15 residues long. The CDR3 region is CASSMALASYNEQFF. In DNA form, the CDR3 reads TGTGCCAGTAGTATGGCCCTGGCCTCCTACAATGAGCAGTTCTTC.

The chain couples TRBV5-5 to TRBJ2-5, with D possibly matching TRBD1 (6 bases). V lost 1 base and J 1 base, leaving 14 bases between the germline ends. The germline gives CDR1 SGHKS, CDR2 YYEKEE (reference sequence). This CDR3 contains 16 residues. CDR3 sequence (DNA): TGTGCCAGCAGCTTGAGGCCAGGGGCCCCCCAAGAGACCCAGTACTTC. Amino acids: CASSLRPGAPQETQYF.

This sequence joins TRBV7-9 and TRBJ2-1, with D tentatively TRBD2 (5 bases). The CDR3 length is 13 residues. The ends were cut back, 5 bases at V and 7 bases at J, with 12 bases in the middle. Germline CDR1 and CDR2: SEHNR and FQNEAQ (reference sequence). CDR3 sequence reads: CASSALLANEQFF. The CDR3 DNA reads as TGTGCCAGCAGCGCCCTTCTAGCAAATGAGCAGTTCTTC.

The chain couples TRBV9 to TRBJ1-2; D not resolved. The CDR3 length is 12 residues. With 4 bases removed from V and 9 bases from J, the gap between germline ends came to 13 bases. Germline V lookup: CDR1 SGDLS, CDR2 YYNGEE. The CDR3 DNA follows: TGTGCCAGCAGCCAGGACGGACTAAGCTACACCTTC. Residues: CASSQDGLSYTF. Full variable domain (outside the CDR3, taken from reference TRBV9 and TRBJ1-2): DSGVTQTPKHLITATGQRVTLRCSPRSGDLSVYWYQQSLDQGLQFLIQYYNGEERAKGNILERFSAQQFPDLHSELNLSSLELGDSALYFCASSQDGLSYTFGSGTRLTVV.

The rearrangement links TRBV10-3 to TRBJ2-3, with 10 bases that match TRBD2. The germline CDR1 and CDR2 sequences are ENHRY and SYGVKD. Losses at the gene ends were 4 bases for V and 3 bases for J; bases not matched to a gene: 7. The CDR3 has 16 amino acids. The CDR3 DNA reads TGTGCCATCAGTGCTGGGAGCGGGAGGGGGACAGATACGCAGTATTTT. As protein: CAISAGSGRGTDTQYF.

This chain uses TRBV28 with TRBJ1-2; 10 bases match TRBD1. Germline V lookup: CDR1 MDHEN, CDR2 SYDVKM. V shed 5 bases, J shed 7 bases, and the junction held 10 bases outside the gene matches. This CDR3 has 15 amino acids. This CDR3 is CASSPLTGGSFGYTF. The CDR3 region has the DNA TGTGCCAGCAGTCCCTTGACAGGGGGCTCTTTTGGCTACACCTTC.

V and J are TRBV19 and TRBJ2-5; D ambiguous. Trimming cost V 6 bases and J 3 bases, with 5 bases left between them. This CDR3 comprises 11 residues. The germline V gene encodes CDR1 LNHDA and CDR2 SQIVND (reference sequence). CDR3 loop: CASSQKETQYF. The CDR3 DNA sequence: TGTGCCAGTAGCCAAAAAGAGACCCAGTACTTC.

The chain employs TRBV30 and TRBJ1-5; 9 bases map to TRBD1. CDR3 length: 15 amino acids. Germline lookup yields CDR1 GTSNPN and CDR2 SVGIG (reference sequence). J lost 4 bases, V lost 3 bases, and 7 bases had no gene match. The CDR3, as DNA: TGTGCCTGGAGGCAGAGGGGACAGGGTAATCAGCCCCAGCATTTT. Translated: CAWRQRGQGNQPQHF.

The genes are TRBV9 and TRBJ2-4; 10 bases agree with TRBD2. CDR3 length equals 19 residues. The junction had 13 bases not matched to a gene; V was cut back by 4 bases and J by 0 bases. Germline CDR1 and CDR2: SGDLS and YYNGEE. The CDR3 reads CASSPRGSGGTVAKNIQYF. The CDR3 DNA sequence: TGTGCCAGCAGCCCTAGAGGTAGCGGGGGGACCGTAGCCAAAAACATTCAGTACTTC.

This clone was picked up a small number of times. CDR3: CASNLQTPSYEQYF. In nucleotides, the CDR3 is TGTGCCAGCAACCTACAGACCCCATCCTACGAGCAGTACTTC. The chain couples TRBV21-1 to TRBJ2-7; the table's TRBD1 call for D was not verified on the DNA. TRBV21-1 is a pseudogene. This CDR3 comprises 14 residues.

V and J are TRBV7-9 and TRBJ1-2; 10 nucleotides match TRBD1. Germline values: CDR1 SEHNR, CDR2 FQNEAQ (reference sequence). V gave up 4 bases and J gave up 2 bases; unmatched junction bases: 4. The CDR3 has 15 amino acids. The CDR3 DNA reads TGTGCCAGCAGCTCCCCGGGACAGGGGAACTATGGCTACACCTTC. Its translation: CASSSPGQGNYGYTF.